A selection of T cell receptor beta chains follows, all from one sample in a study of PD-L1 blockade in urothelial cancer. This table comes from immunoSEQ multiplex PCR, and its TCRdb copy is limited to in-frame clones, with some not included. The sample shows some 46,000 clones, 80% of them seen only once. Sequences were derived from PBMCs, sampled around atezolizumab (anti-PD-L1) treatment. These receptors all stem from a man aged 55 to 70 with urothelial cancer. Both conserved end residues are part of each CDR3. D genes are given only for firm matches. Only part of the rows carry a size: once, few, many, or a class if the clone is expanded.

16 TRBJ2-1 TRBD2 NA TRBV4-1 CASSPSRGSSYNEQFF TGCGCCAGCAGCCCGAGCCGCGGGAGCTCCTACAATGAGCAGTTCTTC
13 TRBJ2-7 TRBD1 once TRBV4-2 CASSRTTGDGQYF TGTGCCAGCAGCCGCACGACAGGGGACGGGCAGTACTTC
15 TRBJ2-3 NA once TRBV6-1 CASSEGDIITDTQYF TGTGCCAGCAGTGAAGGGGACATAATCACAGATACGCAGTATTTT
13 TRBJ2-3 TRBD2 once TRBV4-3 CASSQGLAPTQYF TGCGCCAGCAGCCAAGGACTAGCGCCTACGCAGTATTTT
13 TRBJ1-1 TRBD1 NA TRBV7-2 CASRTGVNTEAFF TGTGCCAGCAGGACAGGGGTTAACACTGAAGCTTTCTTT
17 TRBJ1-3 NA NA TRBV4-2 CASSQASGVFSGNTIYF TGTGCCAGCAGCCAAGCCTCCGGGGTCTTCTCTGGAAACACCATATATTTT
15 TRBJ2-7 TRBD1 NA TRBV10-3 CAISELVTGTSEQYF TGTGCCATCAGTGAATTGGTGACAGGGACCTCCGAGCAGTACTTC
13 TRBJ2-3 TRBD1 NA TRBV28 CATRTGLVDTQYF TGTGCCACCCGGACAGGGTTGGTAGATACGCAGTATTTT
13 TRBJ2-7 NA NA TRBV6-6 CASSYSRVYEQYF TGTGCCAGCAGTTACTCACGCGTCTACGAGCAGTACTTC
13 TRBJ2-3 NA NA TRBV11-2 CASSNRGADTQYF TGTGCCAGCAGCAACCGCGGGGCAGATACGCAGTATTTT
16 TRBJ2-3 NA NA TRBV11-2 CASSLAIGQRTDTQYF TGTGCCAGCAGCTTAGCTATTGGACAGCGCACAGATACGCAGTATTTT
14 TRBJ2-5 TRBD2 NA TRBV7-2 CASSLGTSEKTQYF TGTGCCAGCAGCTTAGGGACTAGCGAAAAGACCCAGTACTTC
14 TRBJ1-2 TRBD1 NA TRBV28 CASSLGQGNYGYTF TGTGCCAGCAGTCTCGGACAGGGTAACTATGGCTACACCTTC
15 TRBJ2-7 TRBD1 NA TRBV18 CASSTQGVRSSEQYF TGTGCCAGCTCAACACAGGGGGTAAGGTCCTCCGAGCAGTACTTC
15 TRBJ1-2 TRBD1 NA TRBV28 CASIRGGGGNYGYTF TGTGCCAGCATCAGAGGAGGGGGCGGTAACTATGGCTACACCTTC
15 TRBJ2-3 NA NA TRBV18 CASSPPGTPDDTQYF TGTGCCAGCTCACCACCGGGCACTCCCGATGATACGCAGTATTTT
13 TRBJ1-1 TRBD1 NA TRBV30 CAWSGTGGTEAFF TGTGCCTGGTCCGGGACAGGGGGCACTGAAGCTTTCTTT
14 TRBJ1-1 NA NA TRBV6-5 CASSYSSRATEAFF TGTGCCAGCAGTTACTCGAGCAGGGCCACTGAAGCTTTCTTT